The 30 T cell receptor beta chains below come from one sample, sequenced in a study of neurological immune-mediated disorders. The sample's time point: longitudinal time-point 1 (baseline). TCRdb called the 5' RACE reads again in MiXCR, with one record for every CDR3 protein. The sample includes around 71,000 distinct CDR3 sequences, roughly an eighth of them seen just once. Sequencing was done on a sample of PBMCs. The receptor set was obtained from a female donor with HTLV-1-associated myelopathy (HAM/TSP).

This clonotype was seen ten or more times. The V gene is TRBV4-1, the J gene TRBJ2-5; 16 bases agree with TRBD2. CDR1 is MGHRA and CDR2 is YSYEKL in the germline V gene. With V trimmed by 3 bases and J by 4 bases, 11 bases remained unmatched. The CDR3 extends over 19 amino acids. CDR3 nucleotide sequence: TGCGCCAGCAGCCACCCTAAATGGGGACTAGCGGGGGGGGGAGAGACCCAGTACTTC. Translating it yields CASSHPKWGLAGGGETQYF.

The table lists this clonotype with many counts. The rearrangement uses TRBV28 and TRBJ2-7, with 7 bases lining up with TRBD2. The CDR3 covers 13 residues. From germline, CDR1 is MDHEN and CDR2 SYDVKM. Losses at the gene ends were 6 bases for V and 2 bases for J; bases not matched to a gene: 4. This CDR3 reads CASRPGGTYEQYF. The DNA of the CDR3 is TGTGCCAGCAGGCCGGGAGGCACCTACGAGCAGTACTTC.

Ten or more counts support this clonotype. The rearrangement uses TRBV7-8 and TRBJ1-3; no reliable D call. The CDR3 has 16 amino acids. V was clipped by 1 base and J by 0 bases, with 10 bases between them. Germline loops: CDR1 SGHVS, CDR2 FQNEAQ. The CDR3 loop is CASSLEVGYSGNTIYF. CDR3 DNA: TGTGCCAGCAGCTTAGAGGTGGGCTACTCTGGAAACACCATATATTTT.

This clonotype came up many times. V usage is TRBV20-1 and J usage is TRBJ2-1, with D perhaps given as TRBD1 or TRBD2 (6 bases each). Germline V lookup: CDR1 DFQATT, CDR2 SNEGSKA (reference sequence). Trimming pared 6 bases from V and 8 bases from J, leaving 20 bases between. The CDR3 extends over 14 amino acids. The CDR3 bases are TGCAGTGCGGGGGGCAGGATGCGGGGTCATGAGCAGTTCTTC. Protein sequence: CSAGGRMRGHEQFF.

The V and J genes are TRBV7-9 and TRBJ2-1; D possibly corresponds to TRBD2 (5 bases). CDR3 size: 12 residues. With 7 bases removed from V and 7 bases from J, the gap between germline ends came to 11 bases. The germline gives CDR1 SEHNR, CDR2 FQNEAQ (reference sequence). The CDR3 sequence: CASTWTANEQFF. In DNA, the CDR3 is TGTGCCAGCACTTGGACTGCGAATGAGCAGTTCTTC.

This clonotype is labeled medium-sized. This chain joins TRBV20-1 and TRBJ2-4; D is tentatively TRBD1 or TRBD2 (5 bases each). The germline gives CDR1 DFQATT, CDR2 SNEGSKA (reference sequence). The length of the CDR3 is 13 residues. CDR3 residues: CRGTGLAKNIQYF. Written as DNA, the CDR3 is TGCAGGGGGACGGGTCTAGCCAAAAACATTCAGTACTTC.

This clonotype was found a few times. This chain uses TRBV20-1 with TRBJ2-1, with D perhaps TRBD1 or TRBD2 (7 bases each). Per the germline V gene, CDR1 is DFQATT and CDR2 is SNEGSKA (reference sequence). This CDR3 has 14 amino acids. Between the trimmed V and J ends, which lost 2 bases and 7 bases, there was a span of 15 bases. CDR3 sequence: CSARTTAGQNEQFF. CDR3 nucleotides: TGCAGTGCTAGAACGACAGCGGGACAGAATGAGCAGTTCTTC.

The table lists this clonotype with a few counts. This chain connects TRBV2 to TRBJ1-2, with unresolved D. V dropped 3 bases and J dropped 7 bases, with 18 bases sitting between them. Germline V lookup: CDR1 SNHLY, CDR2 FYNNEI. This CDR3 spans 15 amino acids. This chain's CDR3 is CASSDNPGRASGYTF. CDR3 nucleotides: TGTGCCAGCAGTGATAACCCCGGACGGGCTAGTGGCTACACCTTC.

This clonotype was recorded at least ten times. The chain joins TRBV20-1 to TRBJ2-5, with 7 bases aligning to TRBD1. The V and J ends lost 6 bases and 2 bases, in that order; junction bases with no gene match: 9. Germline values: CDR1 DFQATT, CDR2 SNEGSKA (reference sequence). This CDR3 contains 14 residues. DNA for the CDR3: TGCAGTGCCCTCATTGTGACAGGGCAAGAGACCCAGTACTTC. Its protein product is CSALIVTGQETQYF.

This clonotype was recorded at least ten times. The rearrangement links TRBV20-1 to TRBJ2-7, with D unclear. The V and J ends lost 3 bases and 2 bases respectively, with 2 bases between them. The CDR3 is 10 residues long. Germline CDR1 is DFQATT and CDR2 is SNEGSKA (reference sequence). The DNA of the CDR3 is TGCAGTGCTAGTGCCTACGAGCAGTACTTC. It specifies CSASAYEQYF.

This clonotype was picked up many times. The chain joins TRBV5-6 to TRBJ2-5; TRBD2 might be the D (5 bases). With 4 bases removed from V and 1 base from J, the gap between germline ends came to 11 bases. The CDR3 totals 14 residues. Germline-derived CDR1 and CDR2 are SGHDT and YYEEEE. The CDR3 is CASSPGVLQETQYF. The CDR3 DNA reads as TGTGCCAGCAGCCCCGGGGTACTCCAAGAGACCCAGTACTTC.

This clonotype has at least ten counts. The rearrangement uses TRBV5-1 and TRBJ2-7, with no clear D. Germline loops: CDR1 SGHRS, CDR2 YFSETQ. The CDR3 has 15 residues. Trimming removed 0 bases from V and 4 bases from J, with 14 bases in between. As DNA, the CDR3 is TGCGCCAGCAGCTTGGACATCGGTAGAGCGTACGAGCAGTACTTC. Amino acid sequence: CASSLDIGRAYEQYF.

The table lists this clonotype with many counts. This rearrangement joins TRBV2 to TRBJ1-2, with D perhaps matching TRBD1 (6 bases). The CDR3 totals 12 residues. With 7 bases removed from V and 6 bases from J, the gap between germline ends came to 12 bases. Germline CDR1 SNHLY, CDR2 FYNNEI. CDR3 DNA sequence: TGTGCCAGCACCGAAAGGGGGGATGGCTACACCTTC. Its protein product is CASTERGDGYTF.

This clonotype has ten or more counts. The chain is built from TRBV5-1 and TRBJ2-1, with D unclear. The length of the CDR3 is 13 residues. V lost 4 bases to trimming and J lost 7 bases, with 12 bases between them. Germline values: CDR1 SGHRS, CDR2 YFSETQ. CDR3 coding DNA: TGCGCCAGCAGCGTGGGAAGTGGTAATGAGCAGTTCTTC. It yields the protein CASSVGSGNEQFF.

The gene calls are TRBV5-1 and TRBJ2-5, with D perhaps TRBD2 (7 bases). Germline V gene lookup returns CDR1 SGHRS and CDR2 YFSETQ. V was trimmed by 3 bases and J by 4 bases, leaving 10 bases between them. The CDR3 consists of 13 residues. The CDR3 bases are TGCGCCAGCAGCTACAGGGAGGGAGAGACCCAGTACTTC. Amino acid sequence: CASSYREGETQYF.

This clonotype was seen ten or more times. The chain uses TRBV20-1 and TRBJ2-7, with D possibly being TRBD1 or TRBD2 (5 bases each). V lost 3 bases and J 3 bases, leaving 18 bases between the germline ends. There are 15 residues in the CDR3. The germline V gene encodes CDR1 DFQATT and CDR2 SNEGSKA (reference sequence). The CDR3 region is CSARFRDGNFYEQYF. The DNA of the CDR3 is TGCAGTGCTAGGTTTCGGGACGGGAACTTCTACGAGCAGTACTTC.

A note on this clonotype: The limits of the CDR3 on the DNA are not certain, so only TCRdb's listed CDR3 is given. This rearrangement joins TRBV9 to TRBJ2-2; the table calls TRBD2, which could not be checked here. Termini included, the CDR3 measures 15 amino acids. Germline CDR1 SGDLS, CDR2 YYNGEE. The CDR3 here is CASSGGGVAPGSCFF.

Ten or more counts support this clonotype. V is TRBV28 and J is TRBJ1-1; 10 bases map to TRBD1. Germline CDR1 and CDR2: MDHEN and SYDVKM. This CDR3 spans 15 amino acids. The trim removed 3 bases at V and 3 bases at J, leaving 4 bases unmatched. The CDR3 sequence: CASSLGDRGYTEAFF. The CDR3 DNA reads as TGTGCCAGCAGTTTGGGGGACAGGGGATACACTGAAGCTTTCTTT.

This clonotype was seen many times. The J gene is TRBJ1-1, the V gene TRBV11-2; 7 bases match TRBD1. CDR1 SGHAT and CDR2 FQNNGV come from the germline V gene. V shed 5 bases and J 7 bases; nucleotides not matched to a gene: 4. This CDR3 is 12 amino acids long. DNA for the CDR3: TGTGCCAGCAGCCCCCGGGACAGTGAAGCTTTCTTT. Its translation is CASSPRDSEAFF.

At least ten counts were recorded for this clonotype. The chain recombines TRBV5-1 with TRBJ2-5; perhaps TRBD1 as D (6 bases). Germline-derived CDR1 and CDR2 are SGHRS and YFSETQ. Trimming left V 5 bases short and J 6 bases short, with 20 bases between. The CDR3 spans 15 residues. CDR3 bases: TGCGCCAGCAGACTTACACAGGGATGGGAGAAGACCCAGTACTTC. Encoded protein: CASRLTQGWEKTQYF.

The V and J genes are TRBV14 and TRBJ2-7; a possible D gene is TRBD1 (6 bases). V gave up 4 bases and J gave up 2 bases, with 15 bases separating them. Germline-derived CDR1 and CDR2 are SGHDN and FVKESK. This CDR3 has 15 residues. This chain's CDR3 is CASSRPEDSPYEQYF. In nucleotides, the CDR3 is TGTGCCAGCAGCCGCCCCGAGGACAGCCCCTACGAGCAGTACTTC.

Ten or more counts support this clonotype. The chain's CDR3 is CASSSGQGHEQFF. The CDR3, as DNA: TGTGCCAGCAGTTCCGGACAGGGGCATGAGCAGTTCTTC. The chain is built from TRBV28 and TRBJ2-1; 9 bases are shared with TRBD1. Trimming removed 4 bases from V and 8 bases from J; junction bases left unmatched: 3. CDR3 length equals 13 residues. The germline V gene encodes CDR1 MDHEN and CDR2 SYDVKM.

In its sample, this clonotype was seen many times. The V call is TRBV6-2 or TRBV6-3, the J call TRBJ2-3; D is undetermined. The V end lost 7 bases, the J end lost 1 base, and 9 bases lay between the germline ends. This CDR3 contains 13 residues. Germline CDR1 MNHEY, CDR2 SVGEGT. The CDR3 loop reads CASTQTGTDTQYF. CDR3 coding DNA: TGTGCCAGCACACAGACCGGCACAGATACGCAGTATTTT.

This clonotype was detected ten times or more. The chain has TRBV5-1 and TRBJ2-2, with no clear D. The germline gives CDR1 SGHRS, CDR2 YFSETQ. This CDR3 spans 14 amino acids. V lost 1 base to trimming and J lost 0 bases, with 4 bases between them. The CDR3 region has the DNA TGCGCCAGCAGCTTGACGACGAACACCGGGGAGCTGTTTTTT. It translates to CASSLTTNTGELFF.

This clonotype was seen ten or more times. The chain links TRBV9 to TRBJ2-6; TRBD1 matches at 9 bases. Trimming removed 4 bases from V and 1 base from J; junction bases left unmatched: 9. This CDR3 region has 18 residues. CDR1 SGDLS and CDR2 YYNGEE come from the germline V gene. The CDR3 DNA sequence: TGTGCCAGCAGCCTCCGGGACAGGGATTCATCTGGGGCCAACGTCCTGACTTTC. Encoded protein: CASSLRDRDSSGANVLTF.

This clonotype was seen ten or more times. The chain carries TRBV20-1 and TRBJ2-7; a possible D gene is TRBD1 (6 bases). Germline-derived CDR1 and CDR2 are DFQATT and SNEGSKA (reference sequence). The CDR3 has 14 residues. Trimming pared 5 bases from V and 0 bases from J, leaving 14 bases between. The CDR3: CSALRQASSYEQYF. The CDR3 nucleotides are TGCAGTGCTCTTAGACAGGCCTCCTCCTACGAGCAGTACTTC.

This clonotype came up many times. The V call is TRBV6-6, the J call TRBJ2-3, with 10 bases matching TRBD1. The CDR3 runs 15 residues. Trimming at V came to 5 bases and at J to 4 bases, leaving 6 bases not matched to a gene. Per germline, CDR1 MNHNY and CDR2 SVGAGI (reference sequence). The CDR3, as DNA: TGTGCCAGCAGTACTTTAGGGACAGGGGCAGATACGCAGTATTTT. Translation gives CASSTLGTGADTQYF.

This clonotype was recorded many times. J is TRBJ2-7 and V is TRBV7-9, with a weak D call TRBD1 (6 bases). V was clipped by 1 base and J by 5 bases, with 15 bases between them. The CDR3 is made up of 15 amino acids. Germline CDR1 and CDR2: SEHNR and FQNEAQ (reference sequence). The CDR3 bases are TGTGCCAGCAGCTTAGTAAAACAGGGTGCCCACGAGCAGTACTTC. Residues: CASSLVKQGAHEQYF.

This rearrangement joins TRBV2 to TRBJ2-1; unclear D gene. The CDR3 is 12 amino acids. Germline values: CDR1 SNHLY, CDR2 FYNNEI. V dropped 6 bases and J dropped 11 bases, with 14 bases sitting between them. CDR3 sequence reads: CASRDTGRKQFF. CDR3 in DNA: TGTGCCAGCAGAGACACCGGTCGCAAGCAGTTCTTC.

This clonotype has a count of ten or more. The chain has TRBV7-9 and TRBJ2-5; 11 bases align to TRBD1. CDR3 length: 14 residues. Per the germline V gene, CDR1 is SEHNR and CDR2 is FQNEAQ (reference sequence). The V gene end was trimmed by 5 bases and the J gene end by 5 bases; junction bases not matched to a gene: 4. The CDR3 bases are TGTGCCAGCAGCCCCAGGACAGGGGGCGAGACCCAGTACTTC. Protein product: CASSPRTGGETQYF.